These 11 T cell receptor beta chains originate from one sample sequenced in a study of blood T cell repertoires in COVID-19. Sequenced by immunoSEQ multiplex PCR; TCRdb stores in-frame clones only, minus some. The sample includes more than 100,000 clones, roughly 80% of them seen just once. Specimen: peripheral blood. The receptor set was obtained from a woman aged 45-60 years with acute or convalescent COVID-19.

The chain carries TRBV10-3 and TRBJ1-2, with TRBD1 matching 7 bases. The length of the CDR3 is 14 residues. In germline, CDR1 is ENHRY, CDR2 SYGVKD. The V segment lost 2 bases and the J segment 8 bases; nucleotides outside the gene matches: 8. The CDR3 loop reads CAISERQGTGGYTF. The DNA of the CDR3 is TGTGCCATCAGTGAGAGACAGGGAACGGGAGGCTACACCTTC.

The DNA of the CDR3 is TGTGCCAGCAGCTTAGAACGCCCGGCGGGTAGGTACAATGAGCAGTTCTTC. Amino acids: CASSLERPAGRYNEQFF. The chain carries TRBV11-3 and TRBJ2-1, with a possible D match to TRBD2 (5 bases). Germline loops: CDR1 SGHNT, CDR2 YENEEA. CDR3 size: 17 residues. V dropped 0 bases and J dropped 4 bases, with 16 bases sitting between them.

CDR3 nucleotides: TGTGCCAGCAGCTACGACAGGGGGGTGCCGACGGACACTGAAGCTTTCTTT. It codes for CASSYDRGVPTDTEAFF. The rearrangement links TRBV7-8 to TRBJ1-1, with 9 bases matching TRBD1. The V gene end was trimmed by 4 bases and the J gene end by 3 bases; junction bases not matched to a gene: 12. CDR3 length: 17 amino acids. CDR1 and CDR2 from the germline V gene are SGHVS and FQNEAQ.

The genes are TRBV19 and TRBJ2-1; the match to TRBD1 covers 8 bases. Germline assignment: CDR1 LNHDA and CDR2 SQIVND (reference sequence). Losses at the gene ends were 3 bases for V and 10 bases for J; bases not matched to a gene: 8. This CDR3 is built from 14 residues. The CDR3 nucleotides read TGTGCCAGTAGTATCTTTGGGACAGGCGGGGAGCAGTTCTTC. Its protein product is CASSIFGTGGEQFF. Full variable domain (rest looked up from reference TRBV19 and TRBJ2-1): DGGITQSPKYLFRKEGQNVTLSCEQNLNHDAMYWYRQDPGQGLRLIYYSQIVNDFQKGDIAEGYSVSREKKESFPLTVTSAQKNPTAFYLCASSIFGTGGEQFFGPGTRLTVL.

The CDR3 loop reads CASSYTSSTDTQYF. Here the CDR3 DNA reads TGTGCCAGCAGTTACACCAGTAGCACAGATACGCAGTATTTT. V is TRBV6-6 and J is TRBJ2-3, with D uncertain. Germline CDR1 MNHNY, CDR2 SVGAGI (reference sequence). The CDR3 sequence is 14 residues long. The V gene lost 2 bases and the J gene lost 0 bases, with 6 bases spanning the gap.

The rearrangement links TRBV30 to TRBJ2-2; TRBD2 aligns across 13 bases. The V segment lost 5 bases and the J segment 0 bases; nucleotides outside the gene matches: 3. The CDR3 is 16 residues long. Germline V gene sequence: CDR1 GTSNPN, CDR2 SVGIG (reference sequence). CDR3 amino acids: CAWGGLAGTNTGELFF. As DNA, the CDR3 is TGTGCCTGGGGGGGACTAGCGGGGACGAACACCGGGGAGCTGTTTTTT.

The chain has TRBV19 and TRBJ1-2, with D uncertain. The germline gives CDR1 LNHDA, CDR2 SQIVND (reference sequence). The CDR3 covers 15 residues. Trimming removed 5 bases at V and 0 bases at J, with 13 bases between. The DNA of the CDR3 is TGTGCCAGTAGTCTCGTCGGGGTCTCTAACTATGGCTACACCTTC. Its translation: CASSLVGVSNYGYTF.

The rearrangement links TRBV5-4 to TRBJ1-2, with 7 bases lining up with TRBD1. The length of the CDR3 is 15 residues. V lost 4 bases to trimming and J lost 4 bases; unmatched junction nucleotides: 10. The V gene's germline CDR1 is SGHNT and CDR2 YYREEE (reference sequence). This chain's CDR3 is CASSAGGQGVYGYTF. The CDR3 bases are TGTGCCAGCAGCGCTGGAGGTCAGGGGGTCTATGGCTACACCTTC.

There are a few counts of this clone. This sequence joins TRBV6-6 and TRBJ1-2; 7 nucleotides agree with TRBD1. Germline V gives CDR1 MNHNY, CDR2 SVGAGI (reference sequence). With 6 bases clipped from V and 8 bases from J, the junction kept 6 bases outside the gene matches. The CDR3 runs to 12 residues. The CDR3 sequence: CASRKGAVGYTF. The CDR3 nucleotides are TGTGCCAGCAGGAAGGGGGCAGTAGGCTACACCTTC.

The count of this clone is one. The chain's CDR3 is CASSPDRYNSPLHF. The CDR3 nucleotides are TGTGCCAGCAGCCCCGACAGGTATAATTCACCCCTCCACTTT. The chain links TRBV11-2 to TRBJ1-6; possible D gene TRBD1, 6 bases. V was cut by 5 bases and J by 4 bases, with 9 bases left in between. Germline V gene sequence: CDR1 SGHAT, CDR2 FQNNGV. This CDR3 has 14 residues.

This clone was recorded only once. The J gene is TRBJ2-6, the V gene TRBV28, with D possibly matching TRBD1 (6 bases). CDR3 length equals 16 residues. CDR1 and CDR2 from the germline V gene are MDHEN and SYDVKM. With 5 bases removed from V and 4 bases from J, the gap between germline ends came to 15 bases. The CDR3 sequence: CASSLRQVKGANVLTF. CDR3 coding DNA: TGTGCCAGCAGTCTCCGACAGGTTAAGGGGGCCAACGTCCTGACTTTC.